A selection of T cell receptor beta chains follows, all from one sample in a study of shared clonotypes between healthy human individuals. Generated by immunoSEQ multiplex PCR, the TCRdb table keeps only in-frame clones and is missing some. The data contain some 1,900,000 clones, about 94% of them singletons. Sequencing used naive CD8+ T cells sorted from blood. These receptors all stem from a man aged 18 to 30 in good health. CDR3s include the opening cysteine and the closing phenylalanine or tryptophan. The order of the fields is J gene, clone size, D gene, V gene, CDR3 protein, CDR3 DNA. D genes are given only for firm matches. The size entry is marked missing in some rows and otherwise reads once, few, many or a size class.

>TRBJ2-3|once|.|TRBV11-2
CASSLGAADTQYF
TGTGCCAGCAGCTTAGGCGCGGCAGATACGCAGTATTTT
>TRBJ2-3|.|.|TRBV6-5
CASSYPPGDTQYF
TGTGCCAGCAGTTACCCCCCGGGGGATACGCAGTATTTT
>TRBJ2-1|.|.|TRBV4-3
CASSQQQGEGYNEQFF
TGCGCCAGCAGCCAACAACAGGGGGAGGGGTACAATGAGCAGTTCTTC
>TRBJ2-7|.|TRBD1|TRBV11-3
CASGQGSEQYF
TGTGCCAGCGGACAGGGTTCCGAGCAGTACTTC
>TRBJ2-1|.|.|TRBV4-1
CASAKKPGPLAEQFF
TGCGCCAGCGCCAAAAAACCGGGACCATTGGCTGAGCAGTTCTTC
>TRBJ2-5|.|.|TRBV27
CASSFYGGETQYF
TGTGCCAGCAGTTTCTACGGTGGGGAGACCCAGTACTTC
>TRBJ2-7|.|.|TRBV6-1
CASSEFRRGGYEQYF
TGTGCCAGCAGCGAATTCCGGAGGGGGGGCTACGAGCAGTACTTC
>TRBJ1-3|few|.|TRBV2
CASRQSPREVAGNTIYF
TGTGCCAGCAGGCAGAGCCCCCGGGAGGTGGCGGGAAACACCATATATTTT
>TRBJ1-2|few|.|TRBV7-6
CASSLRTGANYGYTF
TGTGCCAGCAGCTTAAGGACCGGGGCTAACTATGGCTACACCTTC
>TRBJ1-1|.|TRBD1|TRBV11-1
CASSPEPGTANQVNTEAFF
TGTGCCAGCAGCCCGGAACCCGGGACAGCAAACCAGGTGAACACTGAAGCTTTCTTT
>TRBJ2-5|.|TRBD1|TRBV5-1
CASTIMGQGGETQYF
TGCGCCAGCACCATAATGGGACAGGGTGGGGAGACCCAGTACTTC
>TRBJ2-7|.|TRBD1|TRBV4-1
CASSQEFLTGTGFDEQYF
TGCGCCAGCAGCCAAGAATTTTTGACCGGGACAGGGTTTGACGAGCAGTACTTC
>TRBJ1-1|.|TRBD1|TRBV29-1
CSVELYRGAEAFF
TGCAGCGTTGAGCTTTACAGGGGTGCTGAAGCTTTCTTT
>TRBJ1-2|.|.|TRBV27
CASSFGGPNYGYTF
TGTGCCAGCAGTTTCGGGGGGCCGAACTATGGCTACACCTTC
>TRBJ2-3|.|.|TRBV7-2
CASRRGSTDTQYF
TGTGCCAGCAGACGTGGTAGCACAGATACGCAGTATTTT
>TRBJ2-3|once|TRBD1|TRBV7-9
CASSYTEQGATQYF
TGTGCCAGCAGCTATACAGAACAGGGGGCCACGCAGTATTTT
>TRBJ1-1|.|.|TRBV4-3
CASSQDPGVGENTEAFF
TGCGCCAGCAGCCAAGATCCGGGGGTAGGGGAGAACACTGAAGCTTTCTTT
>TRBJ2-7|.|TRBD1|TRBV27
CASSLLPRTGGSHEQYF
TGTGCCAGCAGTTTACTCCCCCGGACAGGGGGTTCCCACGAGCAGTACTTC
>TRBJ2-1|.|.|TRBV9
CASSVATDYNEQFF
TGTGCCAGCAGCGTAGCAACAGATTACAATGAGCAGTTCTTC
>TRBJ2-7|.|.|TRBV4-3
CASSQDRQGYSSYEQYF
TGCGCCAGCAGCCAAGATCGGCAGGGGTATAGCTCCTACGAGCAGTACTTC
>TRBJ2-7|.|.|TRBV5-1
CASSLDGRSYEQYF
TGCGCCAGCAGCTTGGATGGGAGAAGTTACGAGCAGTACTTC
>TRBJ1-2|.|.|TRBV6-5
CASSESGGSGTF
TGTGCCAGCAGTGAGTCCGGGGGGTCCGGCACCTTC
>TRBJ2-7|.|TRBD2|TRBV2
CASSGQITFPGTSGFGSSYEQYF
TGTGCCAGCAGCGGACAGATTACCTTCCCCGGGACTAGCGGGTTTGGAAGCTCCTACGAGCAGTACTTC
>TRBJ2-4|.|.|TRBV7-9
CASNSPGSQNIQYF
TGTGCCAGCAACTCCCCCGGCTCACAAAACATTCAGTACTTC
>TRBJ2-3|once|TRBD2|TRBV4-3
CASSQDLTGLGGSDTQYF
TGCGCCAGCAGCCAAGATCTGACGGGACTAGGAGGGAGCGATACGCAGTATTTT
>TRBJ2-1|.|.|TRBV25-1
CASSVTPDEQFF
TGTGCCAGCAGTGTAACCCCAGATGAGCAGTTCTTC
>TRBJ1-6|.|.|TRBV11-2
CASSLEAGRNSPLHF
TGTGCCAGCAGCTTAGAAGCAGGGCGTAATTCACCCCTCCACTTT
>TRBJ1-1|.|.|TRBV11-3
CASSFSDTEAFF
TGTGCCAGCAGCTTTTCTGACACTGAAGCTTTCTTT
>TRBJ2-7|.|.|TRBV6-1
CASSEALDLSYEQYF
TGTGCCAGCAGTGAAGCGCTAGACCTCTCCTACGAGCAGTACTTC
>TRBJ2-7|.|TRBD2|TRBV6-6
CASSDEASGSYEQYF
TGTGCCAGCAGCGACGAGGCTAGCGGGAGTTACGAGCAGTACTTC
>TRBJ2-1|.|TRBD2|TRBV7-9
CASSDSGSESYNEQFF
TGTGCCAGCAGTGATAGCGGGAGTGAGTCCTACAATGAGCAGTTCTTC
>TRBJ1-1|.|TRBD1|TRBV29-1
CSAPGTGTEAFF
TGCAGCGCCCCTGGGACAGGGACTGAAGCTTTCTTT
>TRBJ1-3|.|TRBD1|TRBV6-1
CASSDRDSGNTIYF
TGTGCCAGCAGTGACCGGGACAGCGGAAACACCATATATTTT